This T cell receptor (beta chain) originates from a study of early T cells in non-severe SARS-CoV-2 infection. CDR1 and CDR2 from the germline V gene are MNHEY and SMNVEV (reference sequence). Trimming removed 0 bases from V and 5 bases from J; junction bases left unmatched: 3. The CDR3 totals 14 residues. Molecules of cDNA were individually given unique molecular identifiers that were attached to them. TCRdb independently ran MiXCR on the 5' RACE reads; one entry per CDR3 protein. The repertoire holds tens of thousands of distinct CDR3 sequences, with about 9% as singletons. This clonotype was counted many times. Its antigen is currently unknown. Findings and limits, study-wide: Sequences matched to VDJdb favored anti-spike CD8 responses, while private and CD4 specificities were missed.

The specimen was whole blood, collected at baseline. The V call is TRBV27, the J call TRBJ2-7; TRBD1 aligns across 8 bases. The receptor's source is an adult who was a healthcare worker with PCR-confirmed SARS-CoV-2 infection or an uninfected control (not recorded which). CDR3 nucleotides: TGTGCCAGCAGTTTATCGGGGACAGGACACGAGCAGTACTTC. The encoded protein is CASSLSGTGHEQYF.